This TCR beta chain was captured by sequencing in a study of T cell responses to AZD1222 COVID-19 vaccine. Trimming stripped 2 bases from V and 2 bases from J, with 12 bases between. CDR1 MNHNY and CDR2 SVGAGI come from the germline V gene (reference sequence). This CDR3 contains 15 residues. Sequencing used immunoSEQ multiplex PCR; TCRdb keeps in-frame clones, though not all of them. The data contain about 60,000 clones, 84% of them singletons. This specimen consisted of peripheral blood, obtained on day 0 of AZD1222 vaccination. The source of this sequence is an adult in good health. The V gene is TRBV6-6, the J gene TRBJ2-5; no reliable D call. Here the CDR3 reads CASSYRLGPQETQYF. The CDR3 nucleotides are TGTGCCAGCAGTTACCGGCTCGGTCCTCAAGAGACCCAGTACTTC.